This T cell receptor (beta chain) appears in the sequencing data of a study of identical twins. Study-wide points: The models gave estimates that fell short of the out-of-frame TCR alpha sharing seen in monozygotic twins.

CDR1 and CDR2 (germline): SQVTM, ANQGSEA. V was clipped by 3 bases and J by 4 bases; unmatched bases: 8. The CDR3 runs to 15 residues. TCRdb reanalysed the 5' RACE reads using MiXCR and keeps one entry per CDR3 protein. The sample holds hundreds of thousands of distinct CDR3 sequences, around 8.6% seen once. A remark on this clonotype: Its cognate antigen is unknown.

These data also formed part of another study, on yellow fever vaccine responses in identical twins.

The sequenced sample was PBMCs. This sequence was found in a woman aged 18-29 years in good health. The J gene is TRBJ2-3, the V gene TRBV29-1; 9 positions agree with TRBD1. CDR3 nucleotide sequence: TGCAGCGTTGACCGGACGGGACAGGGTGCAGATACGCAGTATTTT. This sequence encodes CSVDRTGQGADTQYF.